One and the same sample provided the 8 T cell receptor beta chains below, sequenced in a study of CD8 T cells in Susac syndrome. Roughly 0.45 to 1 ug RNA was reverse transcribed with random hexamers. TCRdb independently ran MiXCR on the immunoSEQ multiplex PCR reads; one entry per CDR3 protein. The sample lists hundreds of thousands of distinct CDR3 sequences, around 95% seen once, with 0.085% to 0.1% in the top ten. Sequenced input: CD4+ T cells from PBMCs. Every receptor here comes from a human donor with multiple sclerosis.

The chain joins TRBV3-1 to TRBJ1-6, with D tentatively TRBD1 (6 bases). Trimming took 4 bases from V and 6 from J, leaving 13 bases between them. Per the germline V gene, CDR1 is LGHDT and CDR2 is YNNKEL (reference sequence). The CDR3 totals 15 residues. CDR3 sequence (DNA): TGTGCCAGCAGCCCGGGACGGGGGCCTAATTCACCCCTCCACTTT. This sequence encodes CASSPGRGPNSPLHF.

This chain uses TRBV20-1 with TRBJ1-2; D uncertain. The germline gives CDR1 DFQATT, CDR2 SNEGSKA (reference sequence). This CDR3 region has 13 residues. Trimming pared 0 bases from V and 4 bases from J, leaving 9 bases between. The CDR3 DNA reads as TGCAGTGCTAGAGATACAGTCCTCTATGGCTACACCTTC. It codes for CSARDTVLYGYTF.

In this sample, this clonotype turned up once. The chain joins TRBV20-1 to TRBJ2-3, with 8 nucleotides matching TRBD2. V was pared by 5 bases and J by 5 bases, with 9 bases of the junction left unmatched. Germline V CDR1 and CDR2: DFQATT, SNEGSKA (reference sequence). There are 14 residues in the CDR3. Here the CDR3 DNA reads TGCAGTGCTTCGGGGGGGATTGGATTAGATACGCAGTATTTT. It yields the protein CSASGGIGLDTQYF.

The chain uses TRBV7-9 and TRBJ2-1, with D possibly being TRBD1 (5 bases). The V gene's germline CDR1 is SEHNR and CDR2 FQNEAQ (reference sequence). CDR3 size: 16 residues. The ends were cut back, 3 bases at V and 4 bases at J, with 16 bases in the middle. This CDR3 reads CASSFLLRDPYNEQFF. The CDR3 region has the DNA TGTGCCAGCAGCTTCCTCCTCAGGGATCCTTACAATGAGCAGTTCTTC.

J is TRBJ1-4 and V is TRBV15; D not certain. CDR1 is LNHNV and CDR2 is YYDKDF in the germline V gene (reference sequence). The V end lost 4 bases, the J end lost 0 bases, and 6 bases lay between the germline ends. This CDR3 region has 14 residues. The CDR3 sequence is CATSMDATNEKLFF. In DNA form, the CDR3 reads TGTGCCACCAGCATGGATGCAACTAATGAAAAACTGTTTTTT.

V usage is TRBV12-3 or TRBV12-4 and J usage is TRBJ2-7; 7 nucleotides agree with TRBD2. The trim removed 5 bases at V and 2 bases at J, leaving 9 bases unmatched. The CDR3 extends over 15 amino acids. The CDR3 here is CASSLASGAAYEQYF. The DNA of the CDR3 is TGTGCCAGCAGTCTCGCTAGCGGCGCCGCCTACGAGCAGTACTTC.

The chain combines TRBV2 with TRBJ2-1; D unresolved. Germline values: CDR1 SNHLY, CDR2 FYNNEI. V lost 7 bases and J lost 10, with 5 bases in between. The CDR3 is 9 residues long. CDR3 nucleotide sequence: TGTGCCAGCACTGGGGAGCAGTTCTTC. It specifies CASTGEQFF.

The rearrangement joins TRBV15 to TRBJ1-2; D is ambiguous. The CDR3 sequence is 14 residues long. V was trimmed by 0 bases and J by 6 bases, leaving 11 bases between them. Germline lookup yields CDR1 LNHNV and CDR2 YYDKDF (reference sequence). DNA for the CDR3: TGTGCCACCAGCAGAGATCGCTACTCGGATGGCTACACCTTC. This translates into CATSRDRYSDGYTF.